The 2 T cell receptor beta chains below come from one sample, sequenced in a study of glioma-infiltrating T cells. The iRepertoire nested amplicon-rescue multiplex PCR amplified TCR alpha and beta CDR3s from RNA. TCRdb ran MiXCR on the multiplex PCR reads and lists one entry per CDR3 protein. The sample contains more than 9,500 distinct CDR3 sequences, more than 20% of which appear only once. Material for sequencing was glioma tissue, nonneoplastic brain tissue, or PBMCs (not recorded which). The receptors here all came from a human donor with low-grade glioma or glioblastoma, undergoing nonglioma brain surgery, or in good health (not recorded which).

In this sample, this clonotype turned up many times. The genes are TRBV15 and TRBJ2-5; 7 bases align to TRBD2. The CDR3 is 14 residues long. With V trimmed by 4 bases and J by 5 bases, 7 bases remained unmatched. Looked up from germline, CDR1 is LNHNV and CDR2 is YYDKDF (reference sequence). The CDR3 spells CATSMGGDAETQYF. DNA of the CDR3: TGTGCCACCAGCATGGGGGGGGATGCGGAGACCCAGTACTTC.

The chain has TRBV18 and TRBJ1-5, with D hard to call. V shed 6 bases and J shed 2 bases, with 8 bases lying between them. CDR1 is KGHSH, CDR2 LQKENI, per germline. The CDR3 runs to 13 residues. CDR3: CASSANGNQPQHF. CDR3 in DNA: TGTGCCAGCTCTGCAAATGGCAATCAGCCCCAGCATTTT.